One and the same sample provided the 21 T cell receptor beta chains below, sequenced in a study of T cells in Graves' hyperthyroidism and ophthalmopathy. The TCR beta CDR3 regions underwent amplification using RNA transcripts as the source. HTBI primers drove first-round RT-PCR of the TCR CDR3. In TCRdb, the multiplex PCR reads were re-called with MiXCR into one record per CDR3 protein. The sample lists around 540,000 distinct CDR3 sequences; 15% to 20% were seen once. Sequencing used blood. These receptors were collected from a woman in her thirties with Graves' ophthalmopathy.

This clonotype was detected many times. The chain links TRBV3-1 to TRBJ2-7; 13 positions match TRBD2. Germline assignment: CDR1 LGHDT and CDR2 YNNKEL (reference sequence). The CDR3 sequence is 16 residues long. Germline trimming cut 1 base from V and 3 bases from J; bases unmatched to any gene: 3. CDR3 in DNA: TGTGCCAGCAGCCAAGGGACTAGCGGGAGTGACTACGAGCAGTACTTC. This sequence encodes CASSQGTSGSDYEQYF.

Regarding this clonotype: With a much larger clone just one base away, this may be a read error. The chain is built from TRBV10-3 and TRBJ1-1; perhaps TRBD1 as D (5 bases). Trimming took 5 bases from V and 4 from J, leaving 14 bases between them. This CDR3 has 14 amino acids. Germline lookup yields CDR1 ENHRY and CDR2 SYGVKD. DNA for the CDR3: TGTGCCATCAGTTACACGGGGAGGGGCACTGAAGCTTTCTTT. It translates to CAISYTGRGTEAFF.

The chain carries TRBV25-1 and TRBJ2-2; tentative D call: TRBD2 (5 bases). CDR3 size: 13 residues. The V end was cut by 11 bases, the J end by 7 bases, with 17 bases between. Germline V lookup: CDR1 MGHDK, CDR2 SYGVNS. DNA of the CDR3: TGTGCCTCGCAAGCCCGTACTAGCGGGGAGCTGTTTTTT. This encodes CASQARTSGELFF.

V is TRBV19 and J is TRBJ2-1; D uncertain. V gave up 5 bases and J gave up 5 bases, with 10 bases separating them. Germline CDR1 LNHDA, CDR2 SQIVND (reference sequence). This CDR3 contains 13 residues. The CDR3 DNA reads TGTGCCAGTAGTCCGAGCTCGGACAATGAGCAGTTCTTC. It translates to CASSPSSDNEQFF.

This chain joins TRBV7-9 and TRBJ2-1, with 9 bases that match TRBD2. There are 14 residues in the CDR3. The germline V gene has CDR1 SEHNR and CDR2 FQNEAQ (reference sequence). The V gene end was trimmed by 5 bases and the J gene end by 9 bases; junction bases not matched to a gene: 8. The CDR3 reads CASSLLAGALEQFF. The CDR3 nucleotides are TGTGCCAGCAGCCTCTTAGCGGGAGCCCTTGAGCAGTTCTTC.

The gene calls are TRBV7-3 and TRBJ2-1, with 12 bases matching TRBD2. V was clipped by 5 bases and J by 9 bases; unmatched bases: 5. Germline-derived CDR1 and CDR2 are SGHTA and FQGTGA. There are 14 residues in the CDR3. The CDR3 sequence is CASSETSGSAEQFF. The DNA of the CDR3 is TGTGCCAGCAGCGAGACTAGCGGGAGTGCTGAGCAGTTCTTC.

V gene TRBV20-1 combines with J gene TRBJ2-5, with TRBD2 matching over 8 bases. Looked up from germline, CDR1 is DFQATT and CDR2 is SNEGSKA (reference sequence). The CDR3 extends over 13 amino acids. V shed 0 bases, J shed 4 bases, and the junction held 1 base outside the gene matches. CDR3 bases: TGCAGTGCTAGAGATAGCGGGGTAGAGACCCAGTACTTC. Its translation is CSARDSGVETQYF.

J is TRBJ1-6 and V is TRBV12-3 or TRBV12-4, with 7 bases matching TRBD1. V was clipped by 2 bases and J by 10 bases; unmatched bases: 2. The CDR3 runs 13 residues. The CDR3 DNA reads as TGTGCCAGCAGTTTAACAGGGGAATCACCCCTCCACTTT. Protein sequence: CASSLTGESPLHF.

This clonotype has ten or more counts. J is TRBJ1-5 and V is TRBV20-1; a possible D gene is TRBD1 (5 bases). V lost 1 base and J lost 6, with 10 bases in between. The CDR3 totals 13 residues. CDR1 DFQATT and CDR2 SNEGSKA come from the germline V gene (reference sequence). CDR3 nucleotides: TGCAGTGCTAGAGTCAGGGAGTCTCAGCCCCAGCATTTT. Protein product: CSARVRESQPQHF.

This clonotype was detected only a few times. The CDR3 DNA sequence: TGTGCCAGCAGCCGGGCCGGGCCCGAATTAATAGAAAAACTGTTTTTT. Translation gives CASSRAGPELIEKLFF. The rearrangement uses TRBV2 and TRBJ1-4; no clear D. Germline V gene sequence: CDR1 SNHLY, CDR2 FYNNEI. Trimming cost V 6 bases and J 8 bases, with 22 bases left between them. The CDR3 consists of 16 residues.

There are a few counts of this clonotype. This chain links TRBV4-2 with TRBJ2-1; D may be TRBD2 (5 bases). This CDR3 is 15 amino acids long. V lost 3 bases and J lost 5, with 14 bases in between. Germline V gene sequence: CDR1 LGHNA, CDR2 YNFKEQ. In nucleotides, the CDR3 is TGTGCCAGCAGCCACCTCGGGAATGGGGACAATGAGCAGTTCTTC. This sequence encodes CASSHLGNGDNEQFF.

There are a few counts of this clonotype. This chain links TRBV6-2 or TRBV6-3 with TRBJ2-3; no definite D call. The CDR3 is made up of 14 amino acids. Trimming pared 6 bases from V and 0 bases from J, leaving 10 bases between. Germline-derived CDR1 and CDR2 are MNHEY and SVGEGT. The DNA of the CDR3 is TGTGCCAGCAGACCCGATCGGAGCACAGATACGCAGTATTTT. Protein sequence: CASRPDRSTDTQYF.

Many counts were recorded for this clonotype. The chain employs TRBV12-3 or TRBV12-4 and TRBJ1-3, with a possible D match to TRBD1 (5 bases). This CDR3 contains 15 residues. Trimming shortened V by 6 bases and J by 0 bases, and 12 bases separated the two germline ends. CDR3 DNA sequence: TGTGCCAGCAGGCGATCAGGGACCTCTGGAAACACCATATATTTT. Translated, it gives CASRRSGTSGNTIYF.

This chain connects TRBV19 to TRBJ2-6; perhaps D is TRBD1 or TRBD2 (5 bases each). CDR1 and CDR2 (germline): LNHDA, SQIVND (reference sequence). CDR3 length equals 15 residues. Trimming cost V 5 bases and J 2 bases, with 10 bases left between them. The DNA for the CDR3 is TGTGCCAGTAGTGACCAGGGACCTGGGGCCAACGTCCTGACTTTC. Translating gives CASSDQGPGANVLTF.

This chain joins TRBV5-1 and TRBJ1-5; 7 bases fit TRBD1. V was clipped by 2 bases and J by 9 bases; unmatched bases: 5. The CDR3 extends over 13 amino acids. The germline gives CDR1 SGHRS, CDR2 YFSETQ. The CDR3 reads CASSFDRDRPQHF. CDR3 nucleotides: TGCGCCAGCAGCTTTGACAGGGATCGGCCCCAGCATTTT.

The rearrangement joins TRBV18 to TRBJ2-3; 9 positions agree with TRBD1. The CDR3 has 17 residues. Germline lookup yields CDR1 KGHSH and CDR2 LQKENI. The V segment lost 4 bases and the J segment 4 bases; nucleotides outside the gene matches: 12. The CDR3 DNA sequence: TGTGCCAGCTCACTTACCCCTACAGGGGGCGCCGCAGATACGCAGTATTTT. This encodes CASSLTPTGGAADTQYF.

The rearrangement links TRBV7-3 to TRBJ2-2; no clear D gene. From germline, CDR1 is SGHTA and CDR2 FQGTGA. This CDR3 contains 15 residues. Trimming took off 2 bases at V and 6 bases at J, with 13 bases between the two ends. CDR3 sequence reads: CASSLDPSRSGELFF. The DNA of the CDR3 is TGTGCCAGCAGCTTAGATCCGTCTAGGTCCGGGGAGCTGTTTTTT.

This clonotype was seen more than once but under ten times. This chain links TRBV20-1 with TRBJ1-4; D gene ambiguous. Trimming removed 0 bases at V and 0 bases at J, with 5 bases between. The CDR3 length is 14 residues. Germline V gene lookup returns CDR1 DFQATT and CDR2 SNEGSKA (reference sequence). In nucleotides, the CDR3 is TGCAGTGCTAGAGAGGGAGCAACTAATGAAAAACTGTTTTTT. Encoded protein: CSAREGATNEKLFF.

This clonotype showed up many times. The V and J genes are TRBV6-1 and TRBJ2-5; D gene ambiguous. This CDR3 comprises 14 residues. The germline V and J ends were trimmed by 5 bases and 7 bases, with 17 bases remaining between them. Per germline, CDR1 MNHNS and CDR2 SASEGT. The DNA of the CDR3 is TGTGCCAGCAGTTCCCGACCGGCTCCGGGGACCCAGTACTTC. Protein: CASSSRPAPGTQYF.

The chain is built from TRBV9 and TRBJ2-3; TRBD2 matches at 11 bases. Germline V CDR1 and CDR2: SGDLS, YYNGEE. The CDR3 is made up of 16 amino acids. Germline trimming cut 4 bases from V and 0 bases from J; bases unmatched to any gene: 4. This chain's CDR3 is CASSPGLAESTDTQYF. CDR3 nucleotide sequence: TGTGCCAGCAGCCCGGGACTAGCGGAAAGCACAGATACGCAGTATTTT.

CDR3: CASSTSRTGNYEQYF. CDR3 bases: TGTGCCAGCAGTACATCCAGGACAGGGAACTACGAGCAGTACTTC. This chain connects TRBV6-2 or TRBV6-3 to TRBJ2-7; the match to TRBD1 covers 8 bases. The CDR3 length is 15 residues. Germline CDR1 and CDR2: MNHEY and SVGEGT. The V gene end was trimmed by 5 bases and the J gene end by 3 bases; junction bases not matched to a gene: 9.